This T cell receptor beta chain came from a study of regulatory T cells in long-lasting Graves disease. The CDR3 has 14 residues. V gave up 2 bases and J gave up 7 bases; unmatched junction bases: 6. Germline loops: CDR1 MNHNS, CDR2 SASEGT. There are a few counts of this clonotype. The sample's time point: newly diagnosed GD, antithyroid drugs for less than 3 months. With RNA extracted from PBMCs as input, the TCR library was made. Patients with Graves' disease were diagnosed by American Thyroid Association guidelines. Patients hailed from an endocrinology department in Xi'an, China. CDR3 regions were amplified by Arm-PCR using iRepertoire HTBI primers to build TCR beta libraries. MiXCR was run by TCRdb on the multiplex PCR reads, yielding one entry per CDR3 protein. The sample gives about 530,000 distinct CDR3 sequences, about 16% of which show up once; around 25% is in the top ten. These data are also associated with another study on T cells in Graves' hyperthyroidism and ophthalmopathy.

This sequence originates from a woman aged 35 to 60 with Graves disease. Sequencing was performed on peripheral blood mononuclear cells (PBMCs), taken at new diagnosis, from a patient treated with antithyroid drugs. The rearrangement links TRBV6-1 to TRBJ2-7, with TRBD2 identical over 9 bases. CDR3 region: CASSEQRGVGEQYF. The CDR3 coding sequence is TGTGCCAGCAGTGAACAGCGGGGGGTTGGTGAGCAGTACTTC.